This T cell receptor beta chain was profiled in a study of shared clonotypes between healthy human individuals. Points from the study as a whole: The researchers took only blood, and tissue repertoires probably look different.

Details on this clone: Its target is not known.

CD4+ cells underwent separation, giving CD45RA+ naive and CD45RA-negative memory subsets. Original methodology: Filtering was not the same, since immunoSEQ gave junction-only sequences without quality scores. Sequenced by immunoSEQ multiplex PCR; TCRdb stores in-frame clones only, minus some. D and trimming were read from the DNA, whereas the V and J calls and clone size are those reported in that table. The data show 1,400,000 or so clones, 98% to 99% seen once. This CDR3 has 13 residues. Germline assignment: CDR1 KGHSH and CDR2 LQKENI. Trimming at V came to 5 bases and at J to 4 bases, leaving 3 bases not matched to a gene.

The chain uses TRBV18 and TRBJ2-7; 9 bases line up with TRBD1. Material: naive CD4+ T cells sorted from blood. The subset was: CD45RA+ positively selected. This TCR came from a man younger than 40 in good health. The CDR3, as DNA: TGTGCCAGCTCAAACAGGGGGCGGTACGAGCAGTACTTC. Protein: CASSNRGRYEQYF.